Only a few counts were recorded for the clone carrying this T cell receptor beta chain. This sample stems from a study of blood T cell repertoires in COVID-19. Recruitment covered about two dozen US areas and drew participants whose ages spanned about 18 to 100 years. Trimming stripped 4 bases from V and 2 bases from J, with 8 bases between. CDR1 is ENHRY and CDR2 is SYGVKD in the germline V gene. The CDR3 contains 13 residues. The protocol was immunoSEQ multiplex PCR, while the TCRdb copy is restricted to in-frame clones and leaves out a portion. The sample shows a few hundred thousand clones, about 92% of them seen only once.

Sequences were obtained from PBMCs or T cells enriched from blood (not recorded which). This chain joins TRBV10-3 and TRBJ1-2, with D unresolved. This clonotype was sampled from a man in his late teens or twenties who had recovered from COVID-19. This chain's CDR3 is CAISANKNYGYTF. The DNA for the CDR3 is TGTGCCATCAGTGCGAACAAAAACTATGGCTACACCTTC.